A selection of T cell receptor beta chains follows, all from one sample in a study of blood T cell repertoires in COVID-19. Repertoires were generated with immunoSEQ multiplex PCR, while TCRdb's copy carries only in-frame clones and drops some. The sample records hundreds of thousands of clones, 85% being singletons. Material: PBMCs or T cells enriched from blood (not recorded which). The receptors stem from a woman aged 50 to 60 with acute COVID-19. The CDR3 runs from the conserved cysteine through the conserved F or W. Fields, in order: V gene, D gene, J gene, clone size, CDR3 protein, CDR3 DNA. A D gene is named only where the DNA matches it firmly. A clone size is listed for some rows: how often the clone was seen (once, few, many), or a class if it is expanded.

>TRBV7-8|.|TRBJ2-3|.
CASSFQSTQYF
TGTGCCAGCAGCTTTCAATCTACGCAGTATTTT
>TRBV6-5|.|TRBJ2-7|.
CASSYSDSSYEQYF
TGTGCCAGCAGTTACTCGGACAGCTCCTACGAGCAGTACTTC
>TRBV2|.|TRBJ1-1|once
CASSETLNTEAFF
TGTGCCAGCAGTGAAACATTGAACACTGAAGCTTTCTTT
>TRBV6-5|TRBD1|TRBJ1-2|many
CASRRGTGLGYTF
TGTGCCAGCAGACGCGGGACAGGGCTTGGCTACACCTTC
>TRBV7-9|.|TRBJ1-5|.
CASSGTGPQGNQPQHF
TGTGCCAGCAGCGGTACAGGGCCGCAGGGCAATCAGCCCCAGCATTTT
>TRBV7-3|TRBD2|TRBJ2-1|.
CASSYGGASNEQFF
TGTGCCAGCAGCTACGGGGGGGCCAGCAATGAGCAGTTCTTC
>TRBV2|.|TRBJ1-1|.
CASSTGRGSTEAFF
TGTGCCAGCAGTACAGGGAGGGGGAGCACTGAAGCTTTCTTT
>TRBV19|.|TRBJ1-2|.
CASSMQGGFYGYTF
TGTGCCAGTAGTATGCAGGGAGGGTTCTATGGCTACACCTTC
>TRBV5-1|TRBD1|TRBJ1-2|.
CASSPGQGDYGYTF
TGCGCCAGCAGCCCGGGACAGGGGGACTATGGCTACACCTTC
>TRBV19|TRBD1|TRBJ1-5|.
CATEGAQDNQPQHF
TGTGCCACCGAGGGGGCGCAGGACAATCAGCCCCAGCATTTT
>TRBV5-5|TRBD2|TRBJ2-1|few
CASSLRTSLIHEQFF
TGTGCCAGCAGCTTGCGGACTAGCTTAATTCATGAGCAGTTCTTC
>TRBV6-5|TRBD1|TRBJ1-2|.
CASSFLGQGAGYGYTF
TGTGCCAGCAGTTTCCTCGGACAGGGGGCGGGTTATGGCTACACCTTC
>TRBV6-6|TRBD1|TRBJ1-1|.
CASSLGQGGITEAFF
TGTGCCAGCAGTTTAGGACAGGGGGGGATCACTGAAGCTTTCTTT
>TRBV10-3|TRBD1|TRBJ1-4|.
CATLDREFEKLFF
TGTGCCACCTTGGACAGGGAGTTCGAAAAACTGTTTTTT
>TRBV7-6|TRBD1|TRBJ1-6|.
CASSSDRGLHNSPLHF
TGTGCCAGCAGCTCTGACAGGGGCCTCCATAATTCACCCCTCCACTTT
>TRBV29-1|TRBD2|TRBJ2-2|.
CSGRTSGNTGELFF
TGCAGCGGAAGGACTAGCGGAAACACCGGGGAGCTGTTTTTT
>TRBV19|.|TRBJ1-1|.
CASYRAWATEAFF
TGTGCCAGTTACAGGGCCTGGGCCACTGAAGCTTTCTTT
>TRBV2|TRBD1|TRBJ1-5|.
CASSEALGTGNQPQHF
TGTGCCAGCAGTGAAGCGCTTGGGACAGGGAACCAGCCCCAGCATTTT
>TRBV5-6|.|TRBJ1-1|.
CASTAGRGGFSNTEAFF
TGTGCCAGCACCGCAGGGAGGGGGGGCTTCTCGAACACTGAAGCTTTCTTT
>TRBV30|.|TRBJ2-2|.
CAWSVTGPSGTGELFF
TGTGCCTGGAGCGTAACAGGGCCTTCGGGCACCGGGGAGCTGTTTTTT
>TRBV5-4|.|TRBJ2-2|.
CASSLGGPSNTGELFF
TGTGCCAGCAGCTTGGGGGGCCCCTCGAACACCGGGGAGCTGTTTTTT
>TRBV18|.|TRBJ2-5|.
CASSPNHGTAQETQYF
TGTGCCAGCTCACCGAACCACGGAACAGCCCAAGAGACCCAGTACTTC
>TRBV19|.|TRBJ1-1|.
CASNPGTLNTEAFF
TGTGCCAGTAATCCAGGGACACTGAACACTGAAGCTTTCTTT